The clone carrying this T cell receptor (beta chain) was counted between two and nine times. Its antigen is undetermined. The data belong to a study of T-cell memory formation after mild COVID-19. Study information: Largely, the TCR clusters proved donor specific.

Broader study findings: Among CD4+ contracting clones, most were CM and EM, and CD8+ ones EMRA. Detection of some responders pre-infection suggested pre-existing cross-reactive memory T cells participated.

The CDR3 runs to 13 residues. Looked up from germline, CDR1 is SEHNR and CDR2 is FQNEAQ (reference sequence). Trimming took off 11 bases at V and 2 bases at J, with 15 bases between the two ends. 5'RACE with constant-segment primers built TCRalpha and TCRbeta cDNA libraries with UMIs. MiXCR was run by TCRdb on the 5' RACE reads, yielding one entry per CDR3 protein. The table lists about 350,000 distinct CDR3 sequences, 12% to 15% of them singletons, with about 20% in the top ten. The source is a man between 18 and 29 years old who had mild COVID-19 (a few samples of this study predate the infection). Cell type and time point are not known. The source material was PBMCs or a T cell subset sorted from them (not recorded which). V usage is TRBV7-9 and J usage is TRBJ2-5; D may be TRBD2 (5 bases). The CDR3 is CAGRIYSQETQYF. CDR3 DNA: TGTGCCGGGAGAATCTACAGTCAAGAGACCCAGTACTTC.